The next 4 T cell receptor beta chains were all read from a single sample in a study of cytomegalovirus exposure and HLA in healthy donors. PCR used 60 Vbeta primers and 13 Jbeta primers. Produced via immunoSEQ multiplex PCR; TCRdb's table is partial and in-frame only. The table lists about 78,000 clones, around three quarters of them singletons. The material sequenced was PBMCs. The receptors here all came from a male donor in good health and CMV-seronegative.

This clone turned up a few times. This sequence joins TRBV19 and TRBJ1-5; D call uncertain. Germline V gene sequence: CDR1 LNHDA, CDR2 SQIVND (reference sequence). The CDR3 is made up of 18 amino acids. Deletions cut 1 base from V and 0 bases from J, with 16 bases between. The CDR3 loop is CASSIGFSRDPSNQPQHF. DNA of the CDR3: TGTGCCAGTAGTATAGGGTTCTCGCGGGATCCTAGCAATCAGCCCCAGCATTTT.

CDR3 DNA sequence: TGTGCCAGCAGGAGGGGACTAGCGGGGAAAGAGACCCAGTACTTC. Translation: CASRRGLAGKETQYF. V is TRBV9 and J is TRBJ2-5; 13 positions match TRBD2. CDR1 and CDR2 (germline): SGDLS, YYNGEE. Trimming cost V 5 bases and J 3 bases; bases outside gene matches: 4. CDR3 size: 15 residues.

The genes are TRBV18 and TRBJ1-4; TRBD1 matches 7 bases. CDR3 size: 15 residues. The V gene end was trimmed by 4 bases and the J gene end by 5 bases; junction bases not matched to a gene: 7. Germline-derived CDR1 and CDR2 are KGHSH and LQKENI. The CDR3 region is CASSLPGTVNEKLFF. CDR3 nucleotides: TGTGCCAGCTCACTCCCCGGGACAGTGAATGAAAAACTGTTTTTT.

The chain carries TRBV29-1 and TRBJ1-3; D is undetermined. The ends were cut back, 4 bases at V and 8 bases at J, with 12 bases in the middle. CDR3 length equals 12 residues. CDR1 SQVTM and CDR2 ANQGSEA come from the germline V gene. The CDR3 is CSVVSAEDTIYF. The CDR3, as DNA: TGCAGCGTTGTGTCAGCGGAGGACACCATATATTTT. Full variable domain (missing parts from reference TRBV29-1 and TRBJ1-3): SAVISQKPSRDICQRGTSLTIQCQVDSQVTMMFWYRQQPGQSLTLIATANQGSEATYESGFVIDKFPISRPNLTFSTLTVSNMSPEDSSIYLCSVVSAEDTIYFGEGSWLTVV.